This TCR beta chain derives from a study of blood T cell repertoires in COVID-19. This study enrolled people aged about 18 to 100 from 24 US geographic areas. The count of this clone is one. The CDR3 loop spans 15 amino acids. Germline CDR1 reads SGHRS; CDR2 reads YFSETQ. Trimming left V 0 bases short and J 4 bases short, with 13 bases between. How the authors handled the data: Nucleated cell counts were estimated from reference gene primer amplification. This table comes from immunoSEQ multiplex PCR, and its TCRdb copy is limited to in-frame clones, with some not included. V and J calls plus clone size are reproduced from that table; the DNA served to infer D and trimming. Of a few hundred thousand clones in the sample, roughly 87% were seen once.

The TCR originated in a woman aged 30 to 39 who had recovered from COVID-19. V usage is TRBV5-1 and J usage is TRBJ1-1, with D hard to call. The sequencing input was PBMCs or T cells enriched from blood (not recorded which). The CDR3 DNA sequence: TGCGCCAGCAGCTTGGGCGGTTCGTCGACCACTGAAGCTTTCTTT. The encoded protein is CASSLGGSSTTEAFF. Looking up the rest from reference TRBV5-1 and TRBJ1-1 gives the full variable domain: KAGVTQTPRYLIKTRGQQVTLSCSPISGHRSVSWYQQTPGQGLQFLFEYFSETQRNKGNFPGRFSGRQFSNSRSEMNVSTLELGDSALYLCASSLGGSSTTEAFFGQGTRLTVV.